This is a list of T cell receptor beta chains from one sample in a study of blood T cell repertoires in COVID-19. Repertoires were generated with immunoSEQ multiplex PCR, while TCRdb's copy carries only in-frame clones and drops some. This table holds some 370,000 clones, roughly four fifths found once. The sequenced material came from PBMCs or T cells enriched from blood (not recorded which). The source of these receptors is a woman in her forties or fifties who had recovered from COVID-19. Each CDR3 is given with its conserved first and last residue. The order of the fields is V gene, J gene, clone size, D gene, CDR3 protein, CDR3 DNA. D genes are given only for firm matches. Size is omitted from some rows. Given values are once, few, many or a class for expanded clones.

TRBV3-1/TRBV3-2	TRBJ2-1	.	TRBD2	CASSQDFPLAGGPHSSYNEQFF	TGTGCCAGCAGCCAAGATTTCCCTCTAGCGGGGGGGCCTCATAGCTCCTACAATGAGCAGTTCTTC
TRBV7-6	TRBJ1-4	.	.	CASSLTGSGTNEKLFF	TGTGCCAGCAGCCTAACAGGGTCCGGGACTAATGAAAAACTGTTTTTT
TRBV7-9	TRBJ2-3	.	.	CASSPGDRVFTQYF	TGTGCCAGCAGCCCGGGAGACAGGGTCTTTACGCAGTATTTT
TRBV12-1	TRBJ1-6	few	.	CASSFRRGDPHSPLHF	TGTGCCAGCAGCTTTAGGCGGGGGGACCCTCATTCACCCCTCCACTTT
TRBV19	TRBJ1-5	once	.	CASSGAGGNQPQHF	TGTGCCAGTAGTGGGGCAGGGGGCAATCAGCCCCAGCATTTT
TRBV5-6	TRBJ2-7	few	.	CASSLRQAILAPEAEQYF	TGTGCCAGCAGCCTTCGTCAGGCCATACTCGCGCCGGAGGCCGAGCAGTACTTC
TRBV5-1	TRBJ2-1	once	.	CASSLISVISYNEQFF	TGCGCCAGCAGCTTGATTAGCGTGATCTCCTACAATGAGCAGTTCTTC
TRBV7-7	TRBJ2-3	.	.	CASSPGRLVKATDTQYF	TGTGCCAGCAGCCCGGGGAGATTGGTAAAAGCCACAGATACGCAGTATTTT
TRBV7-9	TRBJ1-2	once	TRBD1	CASSLSGGQGLLDYGYTF	TGTGCCAGCAGCTTAAGCGGGGGACAGGGTCTCCTTGACTATGGCTACACCTTC
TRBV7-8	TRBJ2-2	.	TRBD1	CASTLLPTGTANTGELFF	TGTGCCAGCACCCTTCTCCCCACCGGGACAGCGAACACCGGGGAGCTGTTTTTT
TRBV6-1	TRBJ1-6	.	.	CASSEQTANSPLHF	TGTGCCAGCAGTGAACAGACAGCCAATTCACCCCTCCACTTT
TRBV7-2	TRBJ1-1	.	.	CASSLDRTEAFF	TGTGCCAGCAGCTTAGATCGTACTGAAGCTTTCTTT
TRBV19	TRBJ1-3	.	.	CASRSGRRSGNTIYF	TGTGCCAGTAGATCGGGGAGAAGGTCTGGAAACACCATATATTTT
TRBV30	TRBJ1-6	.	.	CAWRKAGGSYNSPLHF	TGTGCCTGGAGGAAGGCCGGGGGCTCCTATAATTCACCCCTCCACTTT
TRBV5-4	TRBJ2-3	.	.	CASSFADTQYF	TGTGCCAGCAGCTTCGCAGATACGCAGTATTTT
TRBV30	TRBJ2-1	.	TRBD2	CAWSVLAGVPYNEQFF	TGTGCCTGGAGTGTGCTAGCGGGAGTTCCCTACAATGAGCAGTTCTTC
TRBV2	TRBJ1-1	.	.	CASSGQINTEAFF	TGTGCCAGCAGTGGACAGATCAACACTGAAGCTTTCTTT
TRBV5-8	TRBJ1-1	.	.	CASIRQDINTEAFF	TGTGCCAGCATTCGACAGGACATTAACACTGAAGCTTTCTTT
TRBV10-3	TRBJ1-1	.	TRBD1	CAIRGQGGDTEAFF	TGTGCCATCAGAGGACAGGGAGGGGACACTGAAGCTTTCTTT
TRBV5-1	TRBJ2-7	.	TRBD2	CASSFAGTRHDEQYF	TGCGCCAGCAGCTTCGCCGGGACTAGACACGACGAGCAGTACTTC
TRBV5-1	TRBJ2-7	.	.	CASSLVFSANLIGNEQYF	TGCGCCAGCAGCTTGGTTTTCAGCGCTAACTTGATCGGCAACGAGCAGTACTTC
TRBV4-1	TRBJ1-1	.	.	CASSQDTRGLRNTEAFF	TGCGCCAGCAGCCAAGATACTCGGGGGTTGAGGAACACTGAAGCTTTCTTT
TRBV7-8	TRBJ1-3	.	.	CASSRDRGAPIYF	TGTGCCAGCAGTCGAGATCGCGGCGCCCCCATATATTTT
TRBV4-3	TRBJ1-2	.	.	CASSQDPLGGYYGYTF	TGCGCCAGCAGCCAAGATCCCCTAGGTGGGTACTATGGCTACACCTTC
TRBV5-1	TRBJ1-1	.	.	CASSLTRSDNTEAFF	TGCGCCAGCAGCTTGACCAGGTCCGACAACACTGAAGCTTTCTTT
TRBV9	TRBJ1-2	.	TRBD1	CASSQRGTTGNGYTF	TGTGCCAGCAGCCAACGGGGGACGACAGGGAATGGCTACACCTTC
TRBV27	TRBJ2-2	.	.	CASSRARHNTGELFF	TGTGCCAGCAGCCGAGCTCGACATAACACCGGGGAGCTGTTTTTT
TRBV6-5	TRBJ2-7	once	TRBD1	CASREGTGPYEQYF	TGTGCCAGCAGGGAGGGGACAGGGCCCTACGAGCAGTACTTC
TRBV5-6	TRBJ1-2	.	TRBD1	CASNDRDSLYGYTF	TGTGCCAGCAACGACCGGGACAGCCTCTATGGCTACACCTTC
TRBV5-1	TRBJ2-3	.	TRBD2	CASSLGSGKDTQYF	TGCGCCAGCAGCTTGGGTAGCGGGAAAGATACGCAGTATTTT
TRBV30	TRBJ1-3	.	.	CAWTSEGYSGNTIYF	TGTGCCTGGACATCGGAGGGCTACTCTGGAAACACCATATATTTT
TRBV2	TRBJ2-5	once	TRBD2	CAGASGGAGSQYF	TGTGCCGGGGCGAGCGGGGGGGCTGGGTCCCAGTACTTC
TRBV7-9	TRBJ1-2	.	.	CASSLPLGVGYTF	TGTGCCAGCAGCTTACCCCTAGGGGTCGGCTACACCTTC
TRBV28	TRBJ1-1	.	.	CASSLLDGGGPTNTEAFF	TGTGCCAGCAGTTTATTGGACGGAGGAGGGCCTACGAACACTGAAGCTTTCTTT
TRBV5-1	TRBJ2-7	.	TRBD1	CASSLEGQRIAYEQYF	TGCGCCAGCAGCTTGGAGGGACAGAGAATCGCCTACGAGCAGTACTTC
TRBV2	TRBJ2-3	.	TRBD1	CASLLDRGADTQYF	TGTGCCAGCCTCCTGGACAGGGGGGCAGATACGCAGTATTTT
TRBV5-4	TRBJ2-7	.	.	CASSAGGSYEQYF	TGTGCCAGCAGCGCCGGAGGTTCCTACGAGCAGTACTTC
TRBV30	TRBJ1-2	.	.	CAWLAPVRPTF	TGTGCCTGGTTAGCTCCAGTAAGACCCACCTTC
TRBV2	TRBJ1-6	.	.	CASTREGGAYNSPLHF	TGTGCCAGCACCCGGGAGGGGGGTGCCTATAATTCACCCCTCCACTTT
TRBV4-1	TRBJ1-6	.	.	CASSQDPGLQPRSSYNSPLHF	TGCGCCAGCAGCCAAGATCCGGGTTTACAACCGAGAAGCTCCTATAATTCACCCCTCCACTTT
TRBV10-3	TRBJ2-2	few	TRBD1	CAISEGIRGHNTGELFF	TGTGCCATCAGTGAGGGTATCAGGGGGCATAACACCGGGGAGCTGTTTTTT